The 27 T cell receptor beta chains presented below share a single source sample, sequenced in a study of blood T cell repertoires in COVID-19 (TCRdb year 2020). Library generation was performed with the immunoSEQ multiplex PCR assay. In its TCRdb copy, this immuneACCESS table keeps in-frame sequences only and misses some clones. Where compared with another copy, unresolved V genes explain less than half of these, and the others have no known cause. The sample table contains about 190,000 clones; only one count was recorded for roughly 85% of them. Almost 5% of the sample is in the top ten clones. Sequenced: peripheral blood. The receptors stem from a woman older than 75 with acute or convalescent COVID-19.

The V gene is TRBV12-3 or TRBV12-4, the J gene TRBJ1-4, with D hard to call. The ends were cut back, 6 bases at V and 7 bases at J, with 12 bases in the middle. This CDR3 has 13 amino acids. In DNA, the CDR3 is TGTGCCAGCAGGGCGGAGTTCGGTGAAAAACTGTTTTTT. It codes for CASRAEFGEKLFF.

This sequence joins TRBV7-3 and TRBJ2-7; 10 bases are shared with TRBD1. The V segment lost 5 bases and the J segment 6 bases; nucleotides outside the gene matches: 4. CDR3 length equals 13 residues. Germline lookup yields CDR1 SGHTA and CDR2 FQGTGA. CDR3: CASSHGQGGEQYF. The DNA of the CDR3 is TGTGCCAGCAGCCACGGACAGGGGGGCGAGCAGTACTTC.

The CDR3 sequence is CASSLGTVQETQYF. The CDR3 DNA reads as TGCGCCAGCAGCCTCGGGACAGTACAAGAGACCCAGTACTTC. The rearrangement joins TRBV5-1 to TRBJ2-5; 7 bases align to TRBD1. Germline trimming cut 4 bases from V and 2 bases from J; bases unmatched to any gene: 5. The germline CDR1 and CDR2 sequences are SGHRS and YFSETQ. This CDR3 has 14 amino acids.

This clone is a singleton in its sample. The DNA of the CDR3 is TGTGCCAGCAGCTTAGCAGGGAATGAAAAACTGTTTTTT. It encodes CASSLAGNEKLFF. The chain carries TRBV11-2 and TRBJ1-4; possible D gene TRBD1, 5 bases. Germline values: CDR1 SGHAT, CDR2 FQNNGV. Deletions cut 1 base from V and 5 bases from J, with 5 bases between. The CDR3 length is 13 residues.

This clone was seen only a few times. The V and J genes are TRBV29-1 and TRBJ2-3; the D gene is possibly TRBD1 (5 bases). The V gene's germline CDR1 is SQVTM and CDR2 ANQGSEA. This CDR3 has 14 amino acids. With 4 bases removed from V and 3 bases from J, the gap between germline ends came to 14 bases. The CDR3 spells CSVGPGHRTDTQYF. CDR3 nucleotides: TGCAGCGTTGGTCCCGGACACAGGACAGATACGCAGTATTTT.

The chain carries TRBV3-1 (or the pseudogene TRBV3-2) and TRBJ1-5; tentative D call: TRBD1 (6 bases). Per the germline V gene, CDR1 is LGHDT and CDR2 is YNNKEL (reference sequence). CDR3 length: 14 amino acids. V was cut by 6 bases and J by 3 bases, with 12 bases left in between. The CDR3 spells CASSLRTVNQPQHF. The CDR3 region has the DNA TGTGCCAGCAGTCTCAGGACAGTCAATCAGCCCCAGCATTTT.

The chain combines TRBV4-3 with TRBJ1-2, with TRBD1 identical over 8 bases. Germline trimming cut 1 base from V and 6 bases from J; bases unmatched to any gene: 7. The CDR3 covers 15 residues. Germline CDR1 and CDR2: LGHNA and YSLEER. As DNA, the CDR3 is TGCGCCAGCAGCCAAGGGGACAGGTCCCATGATGGCTACACCTTC. Its translation: CASSQGDRSHDGYTF.

This sequence joins TRBV27 and TRBJ1-5; D possibly corresponds to TRBD1 (5 bases). This CDR3 contains 15 residues. Trimming removed 5 bases at V and 4 bases at J, with 15 bases between. Germline V gene sequence: CDR1 MNHEY, CDR2 SMNVEV (reference sequence). For the CDR3, the DNA is TGTGCCAGCAGTATGACCAGGGTCACAAATCAGCCCCAGCATTTT. Translating gives CASSMTRVTNQPQHF.

The chain recombines TRBV24-1 with TRBJ2-7; D may be TRBD1 (6 bases). The CDR3 length is 14 residues. The ends were cut back, 9 bases at V and 5 bases at J, with 19 bases in the middle. In germline, CDR1 is KGHDR, CDR2 SFDVKD. The CDR3 sequence: CATPFRGGGHEQYF. The CDR3 coding sequence is TGTGCCACCCCTTTCCGCGGTGGGGGCCACGAGCAGTACTTC.

The chain's CDR3 is CASSQDWQRYGYTF. The CDR3 coding sequence is TGCGCCAGCAGCCAAGATTGGCAGCGCTATGGCTACACCTTC. V gene TRBV4-3 combines with J gene TRBJ1-2; no firm D call. Germline CDR1 LGHNA, CDR2 YSLEER. This CDR3 spans 14 amino acids. Trimming cost V 0 bases and J 4 bases, with 9 bases left between them.

V gene TRBV4-1 combines with J gene TRBJ1-5; 9 bases agree with TRBD1. CDR3 length equals 16 residues. Germline values: CDR1 MGHRA, CDR2 YSYEKL. With V trimmed by 5 bases and J by 9 bases, 14 bases remained unmatched. The CDR3 protein is CASSFQSGTGIWPQHF. The CDR3 bases are TGCGCCAGCAGCTTCCAATCCGGGACAGGGATCTGGCCCCAGCATTTT.

The chain recombines TRBV5-4 with TRBJ2-3; a possible D gene is TRBD2 (6 bases). Germline CDR1 reads SGHNT; CDR2 reads YYREEE (reference sequence). The germline V and J ends were trimmed by 0 bases and 5 bases, with 10 bases remaining between them. The CDR3 consists of 14 residues. This chain's CDR3 is CASSLGGNGDTQYF. The CDR3 DNA sequence: TGTGCCAGCAGCTTGGGCGGGAACGGAGATACGCAGTATTTT.

Points on this clone: At the DNA level, this CDR3 is encoded by other sequences in the same sample as well. The chain combines TRBV6-2 or TRBV6-3 with TRBJ1-3, with D unresolved. V lost 2 bases, J lost 0 bases, and 5 bases lay in between. This CDR3 comprises 14 residues. Germline assignment: CDR1 MNHEY and CDR2 SVGEGT. The CDR3 spells CASSYRGSGNTIYF. DNA for the CDR3: TGTGCCAGCAGTTACCGGGGCTCTGGAAACACCATATATTTT.

V and J are TRBV4-3 and TRBJ1-4, with a weak D call TRBD1 (5 bases). CDR1 and CDR2 (germline): LGHNA, YSLEER. Trimming pared 4 bases from V and 9 bases from J, leaving 18 bases between. The CDR3 has 15 amino acids. CDR3: CASSPPIGTGQKLFF. Written as DNA, the CDR3 is TGCGCCAGCAGCCCGCCTATCGGAACAGGCCAAAAACTGTTTTTT.

This chain connects TRBV6-1 to TRBJ2-7; possible D gene TRBD2, 6 bases. V was trimmed by 1 base and J by 4 bases, leaving 20 bases between them. Germline-derived CDR1 and CDR2 are MNHNS and SASEGT. CDR3 length: 17 amino acids. This CDR3 reads CASSEVGIGSGPYEQYF. For the CDR3, the DNA is TGTGCCAGCAGTGAAGTGGGGATCGGGAGCGGCCCGTACGAGCAGTACTTC.

The chain uses TRBV7-2 and TRBJ1-5; D unclear. This CDR3 has 15 residues. Trimming cost V 3 bases and J 1 base, with 10 bases left between them. The germline gives CDR1 SGHTA, CDR2 FQGNSA. The CDR3 sequence is CASSFRGLSNQPQHF. In DNA form, the CDR3 reads TGTGCCAGCAGCTTTAGAGGGCTCAGCAATCAGCCCCAGCATTTT.

This sequence joins TRBV29-1 and TRBJ2-7; TRBD1 matches 7 bases. Germline assignment: CDR1 SQVTM and CDR2 ANQGSEA. The V gene end was trimmed by 4 bases and the J gene end by 2 bases; junction bases not matched to a gene: 8. This CDR3 is built from 14 residues. The CDR3 nucleotides read TGCAGCGTTGCGTTAGGAACAGGGGCCTACGAGCAGTACTTC. Its protein is CSVALGTGAYEQYF.

V usage is TRBV4-3 and J usage is TRBJ2-7; 7 nucleotides align to TRBD2. With V trimmed by 0 bases and J by 2 bases, 13 bases remained unmatched. Germline lookup yields CDR1 LGHNA and CDR2 YSLEER. This CDR3 spans 18 amino acids. The CDR3 protein is CASSQDWGTASGTYEQYF. The DNA of the CDR3 is TGCGCCAGCAGCCAAGATTGGGGCACGGCTAGCGGTACCTACGAGCAGTACTTC.

The chain joins TRBV27 to TRBJ1-2, with TRBD1 matching 7 bases. The CDR3 has 13 amino acids. Germline V CDR1 and CDR2: MNHEY, SMNVEV (reference sequence). V gave up 6 bases and J gave up 5 bases; unmatched junction bases: 6. The DNA for the CDR3 is TGTGCCAGCAGCCCCGACAGGGTTTATGGCTACACCTTC. Protein sequence: CASSPDRVYGYTF.

This chain links TRBV19 with TRBJ2-1, with 12 bases lining up with TRBD2. The CDR3 extends over 17 amino acids. Trimming took 5 bases from V and 1 from J; bases not matched to a gene: 6. The germline CDR1 and CDR2 sequences are LNHDA and SQIVND (reference sequence). The CDR3 DNA reads TGTGCCAGTAGTTTCAGACTAGCGGGAGCTTCCTACAATGAGCAGTTCTTC. It translates to CASSFRLAGASYNEQFF.

The chain recombines TRBV20-1 with TRBJ2-5; 8 nucleotides line up with TRBD2. The CDR3 spans 14 residues. J gave up 1 base and V 3 bases, and 4 bases lay outside the gene matches. Germline V lookup: CDR1 DFQATT, CDR2 SNEGSKA (reference sequence). As DNA, the CDR3 is TGCAGTGCTAGTCCCCTAGCGGGCCAAGAGACCCAGTACTTC. This encodes CSASPLAGQETQYF.

The gene calls are TRBV27 and TRBJ1-6, with 9 bases aligning to TRBD1. The CDR3 extends over 16 amino acids. V was clipped by 2 bases and J by 9 bases; unmatched bases: 8. CDR1 is MNHEY and CDR2 is SMNVEV in the germline V gene (reference sequence). For the CDR3, the DNA is TGTGCCAGCAGTTTAAGGCTGACAGGGGGTGGTTCACCCCTCCACTTT. Encoded protein: CASSLRLTGGGSPLHF.

This rearrangement joins TRBV2 to TRBJ1-2, with D maybe TRBD1 (6 bases). Germline V gene lookup returns CDR1 SNHLY and CDR2 FYNNEI. V lost 7 bases and J 7 bases, leaving 13 bases between the germline ends. CDR3 size: 12 residues. The CDR3 region is CASTGEFGGYTF. The CDR3 DNA follows: TGTGCCAGCACAGGGGAATTCGGTGGCTACACCTTC.

The chain uses TRBV6-6 and TRBJ1-2; D is uncertain. CDR1 is MNHNY and CDR2 is SVGAGI in the germline V gene (reference sequence). Trimming took 3 bases from V and 10 from J, leaving 15 bases between them. The CDR3 loop spans 13 amino acids. The CDR3 protein is CASSYKGDLFYTF. In nucleotides, the CDR3 is TGTGCCAGCAGTTATAAGGGAGACCTTTTCTACACCTTC.

The chain links TRBV19 to TRBJ2-7; 8 nucleotides agree with TRBD1. The ends lost 10 bases at V and 2 bases at J; junction bases unmatched: 13. Per the germline V gene, CDR1 is LNHDA and CDR2 is SQIVND (reference sequence). This CDR3 is built from 15 residues. CDR3 sequence (DNA): TGTGCCACCCACCCTTCCGGGACAGGAGCCTACGAGCAGTACTTC. This gives the protein CATHPSGTGAYEQYF.

The V call is TRBV6-2 or TRBV6-3, the J call TRBJ1-1; D is perhaps TRBD1 (6 bases). The CDR3 is made up of 14 amino acids. Trimming removed 1 base at V and 4 bases at J, with 10 bases between. Germline values: CDR1 MNHEY, CDR2 SVGEGT. The CDR3: CASSYWTVGTEAFF. The CDR3 bases are TGTGCCAGCAGTTACTGGACAGTGGGCACTGAAGCTTTCTTT.

This rearrangement joins TRBV19 to TRBJ2-3, with TRBD1 matching over 7 bases. The CDR3 length is 16 residues. Losses at the gene ends were 1 base for V and 2 bases for J; bases not matched to a gene: 6. Germline V gene sequence: CDR1 LNHDA, CDR2 SQIVND (reference sequence). The chain's CDR3 is CASSIGWGTDTDTQYF. The DNA of the CDR3 is TGTGCCAGTAGTATAGGGTGGGGGACAGACACAGATACGCAGTATTTT. Combining the CDR3 with reference TRBV19 and TRBJ2-3 gives the whole variable domain DGGITQSPKYLFRKEGQNVTLSCEQNLNHDAMYWYRQDPGQGLRLIYYSQIVNDFQKGDIAEGYSVSREKKESFPLTVTSAQKNPTAFYLCASSIGWGTDTDTQYFGPGTRLTVL.